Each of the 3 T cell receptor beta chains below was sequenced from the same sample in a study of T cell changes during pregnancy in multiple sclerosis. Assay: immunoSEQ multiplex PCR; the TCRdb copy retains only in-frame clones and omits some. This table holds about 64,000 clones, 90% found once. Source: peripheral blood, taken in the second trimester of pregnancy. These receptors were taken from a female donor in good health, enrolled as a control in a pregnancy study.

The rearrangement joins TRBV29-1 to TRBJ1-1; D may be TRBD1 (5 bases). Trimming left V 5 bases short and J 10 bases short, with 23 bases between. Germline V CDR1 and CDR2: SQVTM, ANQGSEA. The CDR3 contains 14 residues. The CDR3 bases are TGCAGCGTTCGTCAAACGGACACCATAGGTTTAGCTTTCTTT. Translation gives CSVRQTDTIGLAFF. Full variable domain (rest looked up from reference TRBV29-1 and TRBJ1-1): SAVISQKPSRDICQRGTSLTIQCQVDSQVTMMFWYRQQPGQSLTLIATANQGSEATYESGFVIDKFPISRPNLTFSTLTVSNMSPEDSSIYLCSVRQTDTIGLAFFGQGTRLTVV.

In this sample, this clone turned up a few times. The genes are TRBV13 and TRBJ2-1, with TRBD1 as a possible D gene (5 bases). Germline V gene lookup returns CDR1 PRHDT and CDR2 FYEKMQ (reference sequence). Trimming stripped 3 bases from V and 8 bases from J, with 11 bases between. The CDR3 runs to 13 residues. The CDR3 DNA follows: TGTGCCAGCAGCTTCATAGGGGTGGATGAGCAGTTCTTC. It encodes CASSFIGVDEQFF.

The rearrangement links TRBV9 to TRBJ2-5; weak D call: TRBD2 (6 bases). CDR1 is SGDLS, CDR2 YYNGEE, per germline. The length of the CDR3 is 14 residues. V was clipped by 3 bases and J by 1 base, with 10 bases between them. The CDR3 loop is CASSAGLLQETQYF. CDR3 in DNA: TGTGCCAGCAGCGCGGGACTTCTCCAAGAGACCCAGTACTTC.